Detailed here is one TCR beta chain. The entry originates in a study of technical replicates of blood from several donors. Per the germline V gene, CDR1 is MNHEY and CDR2 is SVGAGI. The V end was cut by 7 bases, the J end by 8 bases, with 11 bases between. The length of the CDR3 is 11 residues. Assay: immunoSEQ multiplex PCR; the TCRdb copy retains only in-frame clones and omits some. Of some 80,000 clones in the sample, approximately 96% were seen once. This clonotype originated in a human donor in good health. The sequencing sample was made of T cells isolated from PBMCs. The chain couples TRBV6-5 to TRBJ1-2, with a weak D call TRBD1 (6 bases). CDR3 protein: CASTSGVGYTF. In DNA form, the CDR3 reads TGTGCCAGCACCTCAGGGGTCGGCTACACCTTC.